This T cell receptor beta chain was identified in a study of vaccination and CD4 T cells after COVID-19. Whole-study findings and limits: Spike mono-reactive clones accounted for 304 of the 307 vaccine-specific clones found in convalescent patients.

At the Johns Hopkins FTIC core, DNA taken from cultured CD4+ T cells was sequenced by way of the Oncomine TCR Beta short-read assay. TCRdb independently ran MiXCR on the PCR reads; one entry per CDR3 protein. The table lists about 5,500 distinct CDR3 sequences, roughly two thirds of them singletons. Germline V gene sequence: CDR1 ENHRY, CDR2 SYGVKD. The CDR3 is made up of 14 amino acids. The V gene end was trimmed by 4 bases and the J gene end by 8 bases; junction bases not matched to a gene: 6. The treatment here: approximately nine-day PBMC culture with coronavirus spike peptide pools or control peptides (ViraFEST assay). As concerns this clonotype: Antigen: not known.

The sequence derives from a human donor who had recovered from COVID-19. V gene TRBV10-3 combines with J gene TRBJ1-1, with 11 bases lining up with TRBD1. Material: CD4+ T cells from blood, cultured in vitro. The CDR3 sequence: CAISGTGTGGEAFF. As DNA, the CDR3 is TGTGCCATCAGTGGTACCGGGACAGGGGGAGAAGCTTTCTTT.